These 5 T cell receptor beta chains share one sample of origin, sequenced in a study of Ad26.COV2.S vaccination and SARS-CoV-2 variants. Here immunoSEQ multiplex PCR was the method, and the copy in TCRdb shows in-frame clones only, minus some. The table records roughly 300,000 clones, 86% of them present only once. Described treatment: around 19 received Ad26.COV2.S at low or high dose, single or two shots; 5 received placebo; per-sample allocation not given. Following the first vaccine or placebo injection, samples were taken on day 63. The sample in question was peripheral blood, obtained in a trial of Ad26.COV2.S vaccine versus placebo. The receptors stem from a person aged 18 to 59 who received the Ad26.COV2.S COVID-19 vaccine or a placebo.

The rearrangement uses TRBV7-9 and TRBJ1-1; 8 nucleotides line up with TRBD1. CDR1 is SEHNR, CDR2 FQNEAQ, per germline (reference sequence). This CDR3 contains 14 residues. Trimming removed 5 bases from V and 10 bases from J; junction bases left unmatched: 12. The CDR3 nucleotides read TGTGCCAGCAGCAATTTACAGGGGGACGGAGGAGCTTTCTTT. As protein: CASSNLQGDGGAFF. The full variable domain, with the rest looked up from reference TRBV7-9 and TRBJ1-1, is DTGVSQNPRHKITKRGQNVTFRCDPISEHNRLYWYRQTLGQGPEFLTYFQNEAQLEKSRLLSDRFSAERPKGSFSTLEIQRTEQGDSAMYLCASSNLQGDGGAFFGQGTRLTVV.

A single count supports this clone. Within the sample, other DNA sequences also encode this same CDR3. This chain uses TRBV5-1 with TRBJ1-5, with D unclear. Per the germline V gene, CDR1 is SGHRS and CDR2 is YFSETQ. Trimming shortened V by 4 bases and J by 2 bases, and 7 bases separated the two germline ends. The CDR3 runs 13 residues. The CDR3 loop is CASSEGGNQPQHF. The DNA of the CDR3 is TGCGCCAGCAGCGAGGGTGGCAATCAGCCCCAGCATTTT.

The table lists this clone with a count of one. This same CDR3 is encoded by further DNA sequences in the sample. The gene calls are TRBV7-9 and TRBJ1-5; unclear D gene. The CDR3 consists of 15 residues. Trimming took 1 base from V and 3 from J, leaving 10 bases between them. Per germline, CDR1 SEHNR and CDR2 FQNEAQ (reference sequence). The CDR3 DNA sequence: TGTGCCAGCAGCTTAGGTGGCAGCTTCAATCAGCCCCAGCATTTT. It encodes CASSLGGSFNQPQHF.

V usage is TRBV5-1 and J usage is TRBJ1-1; D unclear. V lost 0 bases and J 3 bases, leaving 6 bases between the germline ends. Germline-derived CDR1 and CDR2 are SGHRS and YFSETQ. The length of the CDR3 is 13 residues. This CDR3 reads CASSLAPDTEAFF. CDR3 nucleotides: TGCGCCAGCAGCTTGGCCCCCGACACTGAAGCTTTCTTT.

The chain combines TRBV19 with TRBJ2-1, with D unresolved. Germline CDR1 reads LNHDA; CDR2 reads SQIVND (reference sequence). V lost 6 bases to trimming and J lost 6 bases, with 9 bases between them. The CDR3 has 12 residues. The CDR3 reads CASRVGRNEQFF. The DNA of the CDR3 is TGTGCCAGTAGGGTCGGGCGCAATGAGCAGTTCTTC.